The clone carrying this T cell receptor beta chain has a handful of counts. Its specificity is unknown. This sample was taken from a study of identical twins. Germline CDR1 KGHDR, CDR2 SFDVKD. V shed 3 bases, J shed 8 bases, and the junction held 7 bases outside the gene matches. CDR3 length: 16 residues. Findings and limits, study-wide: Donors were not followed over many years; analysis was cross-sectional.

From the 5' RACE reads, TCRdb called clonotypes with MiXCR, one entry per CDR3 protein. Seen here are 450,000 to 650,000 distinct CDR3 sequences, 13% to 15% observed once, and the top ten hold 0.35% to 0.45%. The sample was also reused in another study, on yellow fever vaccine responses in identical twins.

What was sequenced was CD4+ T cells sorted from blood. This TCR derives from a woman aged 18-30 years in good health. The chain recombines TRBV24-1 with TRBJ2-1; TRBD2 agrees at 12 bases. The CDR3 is CATSDLTSGRTYEQFF. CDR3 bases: TGTGCCACCAGTGATCTAACTAGCGGGAGGACCTATGAGCAGTTCTTC.